The 15 T cell receptor beta chains reported below all come from one sample, sequenced in a study of T cells expressing NK-cell markers. TCRdb reprocessed the 5' RACE reads and keeps a single row for each CDR3 protein, giving no DNA. The sample table includes 300,000 to 500,000 distinct CDR3 sequences. Sequencing was carried out using blood T cells: a sorted CD56 or NKG2C T cell subset, CD4+ or CD8+ T cells, or bulk PBMC T cells (not recorded which). The receptors shown here come from a woman aged 45-60 years in good health.

The rearrangement uses TRBV29-1 and TRBJ1-2; TCRdb selects TRBD1, and the lack of DNA leaves this call unchecked. CDR1 is SQVTM and CDR2 is ANQGSEA in the germline V gene. The CDR3 is 12 residues long. CDR3 sequence: CSVAGTGLGYTF.

J is TRBJ1-5 and V is TRBV20-1. The CDR3 is 15 amino acids. The germline V gene has CDR1 DFQATT and CDR2 SNEGSKA (reference sequence). The CDR3 is CSARHSTDSNQPQHF.

The chain uses TRBV12-3 or TRBV12-4 and TRBJ2-5; lacking DNA, the TRBD1 call made by TCRdb goes unchecked. The CDR3 covers 15 residues. The chain's CDR3 is CASSPGTRVLGTQYF.

The chain employs TRBV28 and TRBJ1-1. Germline V gene sequence: CDR1 MDHEN, CDR2 SYDVKM. The CDR3 extends over 13 amino acids. The CDR3 is CASRGRVNTEAFF.

V usage is TRBV27 and J usage is TRBJ2-2. CDR3 length: 16 amino acids. CDR1 and CDR2 (germline): MNHEY, SMNVEV (reference sequence). The CDR3 spells CASSLLDRTNTGELFF.

The genes are TRBV9 and TRBJ2-3; absent DNA, TCRdb's TRBD2 call cannot be checked. Germline V CDR1 and CDR2: SGDLS, YYNGEE. The CDR3 totals 15 residues. The chain's CDR3 is CASSPTTSGTNTQYF.

This chain joins TRBV29-1 and TRBJ2-1. CDR3 size: 11 residues. In germline, CDR1 is SQVTM, CDR2 ANQGSEA. CDR3 sequence reads: CSVGVTDEQFF.

The V gene is TRBV5-1, the J gene TRBJ2-5. The CDR3 loop spans 15 amino acids. Germline-derived CDR1 and CDR2 are SGHRS and YFSETQ. CDR3 loop: CASSLAGTALETQYF.

The V gene is TRBV5-1, the J gene TRBJ2-1. Germline V gene lookup returns CDR1 SGHRS and CDR2 YFSETQ. The CDR3 is 15 residues long. CDR3 amino acids: CASSFQQLSYNEQFF.

The CDR3 protein is CASSSRTSAYNEQFF. This rearrangement joins TRBV7-6 to TRBJ2-1; TCRdb names TRBD2, which stays unverified in the absence of DNA. CDR1 and CDR2 (germline): SGHVS, FNYEAQ. The CDR3 has 15 amino acids.

This CDR3 is CASSYRDLNEQFF. The rearrangement joins TRBV2 to TRBJ2-1; with no DNA, the TCRdb D assignment of TRBD2 cannot be verified. The CDR3 is made up of 13 amino acids. Per germline, CDR1 SNHLY and CDR2 FYNNEI.

The chain employs TRBV4-1 and TRBJ1-2; without DNA, the TCRdb call of TRBD1 cannot be checked. The length of the CDR3 is 17 residues. CDR1 is MGHRA, CDR2 YSYEKL, per germline. This CDR3 reads CASSQEGDVRANYGYTF.

This chain joins TRBV6-4 and TRBJ1-2; TCRdb proposes TRBD1, but this gene call is untestable without DNA. The CDR3 loop spans 14 amino acids. CDR1 and CDR2 (germline): MRHNA, SNTAGT. Here the CDR3 reads CASSETTVSRGYTF.

J is TRBJ1-1 and V is TRBV5-1; TCRdb selects TRBD1, and the lack of DNA leaves this call unchecked. The CDR3 is made up of 14 amino acids. Germline loops: CDR1 SGHRS, CDR2 YFSETQ. The CDR3 sequence is CASSPGGVDTEAFF.

This chain links TRBV5-1 with TRBJ1-2; TCRdb designates TRBD1, a call that cannot be tested without DNA. Germline lookup yields CDR1 SGHRS and CDR2 YFSETQ. This CDR3 comprises 16 residues. The CDR3 protein is CASSLNDRADLYGYTF.